The T cell receptor (beta chain) under discussion was sequenced for a study of blood T cell repertoires in COVID-19 (dated by TCRdb to 2019 to 2021). In the study overall: Collaborator samples came from the United States, Italy and Spain and covered acute and convalescent phases of COVID-19. The samples were drawn from the first 160 participants of the ongoing ImmuneRACE study and from more than 1,000 subjects provided by 6 global collaborators. The repertoires were made available in a free public database intended to serve as a resource for research on the immune response to SARS-CoV-2. Subjects who had been exposed to COVID-19, were actively infected with it, or had recovered from it provided the deeply sampled blood TCRbeta repertoires that made up the dataset. Where available, HLA class I and class II types were taken from metadata supplied by the sample provider and were not determined by assay-based typing. The prospective study material was composed of cDNA or gDNA derived from T cells, B-cell-depleted T cells, or PBMCs. A de-identified subject ID, COVID-19 status, age in years and sex were almost always included in the sample metadata. Here is what the overall study found, with its caveats: How much clinical and demographic metadata was included differed by source and by participant, and the metadata was provided uncurated.

TCRbeta CDR3 regions were amplified from genomic DNA by means of the immunoSEQ Assay, a bias-controlled multiplex PCR. In the original analysis: The number of nucleated cells in each sample was estimated by amplification of reference gene primers within the assay. To quantify the absolute abundance of each unique TCRbeta CDR3 rearrangement, sequence reads were collapsed and filtered. For each sample, productive Simpson clonality was calculated as the square root of Simpson's diversity index over productive rearrangements. The clones in this table, taken by TCRdb from immuneACCESS, are in-frame only. Not every clone is retained; where verified, under half of the shortfall comes from an unresolved V gene, and the cause of the rest is unknown. V and J calls and clone size are copied from that table; D and trimming were computed from the DNA. In all, the sample holds 50,000 to 75,000 clones, and about 90% of those were seen once. The ten largest clonotypes hold 4.5% to 5.5% of the sample.

Each collaborating institution followed its own protocols to collect whole blood in K2EDTA tubes. Collaborator samples were shipped for TCRbeta analysis as frozen whole blood, isolated PBMCs, or DNA extracted from either sample type. On this clone: The antigen it recognizes is unknown. Per-nucleotide qualities are absent, and no much larger clonotype sits a single base away.

The CDR3 starts with the cysteine, ends with the phenylalanine, and has 15 residues. The only DNA kept is the CDR3, 45 bases in frame from the first base. CDR1 LNHDA and CDR2 SQIVND were looked up in the germline V gene (reference sequence). Trimming takes 4 bases from V and 0 bases from J, and the germline ends sit 11 bases apart. This TCR derives from an elderly man in a cohort sampled during active COVID-19. Input material: peripheral blood. The chain couples TRBV19 to TRBJ2-3; possibly the D gene is TRBD2, per 6 matching bases. The DNA is TGTGCCAGTAGTACCCTCAGCGGGAGCACAGATACGCAGTATTTT. Its translation reads: CASSTLSGSTDTQYF.